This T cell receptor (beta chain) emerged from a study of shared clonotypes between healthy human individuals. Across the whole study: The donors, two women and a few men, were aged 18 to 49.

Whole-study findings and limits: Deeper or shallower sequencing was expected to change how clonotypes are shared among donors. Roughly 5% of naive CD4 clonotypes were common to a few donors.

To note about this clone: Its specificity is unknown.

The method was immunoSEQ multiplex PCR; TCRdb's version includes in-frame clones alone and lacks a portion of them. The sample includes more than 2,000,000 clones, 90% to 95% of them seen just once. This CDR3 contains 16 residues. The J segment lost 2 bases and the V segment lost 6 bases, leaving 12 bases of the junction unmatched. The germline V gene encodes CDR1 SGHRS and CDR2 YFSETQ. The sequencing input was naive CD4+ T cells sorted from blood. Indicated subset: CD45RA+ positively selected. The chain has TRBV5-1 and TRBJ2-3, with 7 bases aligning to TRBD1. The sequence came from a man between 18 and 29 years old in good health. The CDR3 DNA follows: TGCGCCAGCACCCTCCCGGGACAGCTATCCACAGATACGCAGTATTTT. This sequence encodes CASTLPGQLSTDTQYF.